The clone carrying this T cell receptor (beta chain) was seen just once. Antigen: not known. The V and J ends lost 4 bases and 3 bases respectively, with 14 bases between them. From germline, CDR1 is SGDLS and CDR2 YYNGEE. This CDR3 comprises 14 residues. Data came from immunoSEQ multiplex PCR; TCRdb stores just in-frame clones and leaves some out. The sample includes 38,000 or so clones, around 80% seen only once; the top ten take less than 20%. This sample was taken from a study of PD-L1 blockade in urothelial cancer. Study findings and constraints: Larger 3-week expansion of tumor-associated blood clones was seen in durable-benefit patients.

This chain uses TRBV9 with TRBJ2-7; D is unclear. The sequencing here drew on PBMCs, taken around atezolizumab (anti-PD-L1) treatment. The TCR originated in a man in his sixties with urothelial cancer. For the CDR3, the DNA is TGTGCCAGCAGCTTTGGATTAGCCGACTACGAGCAGTACTTC. Amino acid sequence: CASSFGLADYEQYF.